This T cell receptor (beta chain) was captured by sequencing in a study of cytomegalovirus exposure and HLA in healthy donors. This clone occurred a few times. The target antigen is unknown. Findings of the study overall: Among TCR beta chains, those listed as cytomegalovirus-associated numbered about 150.

This CDR3 has 14 residues. Trimming cost V 10 bases and J 2 bases, with 16 bases left between them. The germline V gene has CDR1 MRHNA and CDR2 SNTAGT. TCRdb's copy holds only in-frame clones and misses some; the assay was immunoSEQ multiplex PCR. The sample lists under 200,000 clones; over 65% were seen once. This sequence joins TRBV6-4 and TRBJ2-3, with D maybe TRBD2 (6 bases). The sequence was collected from a young man in good health and CMV-seropositive. The sequenced sample was PBMCs. CDR3 in amino acids: CATSSEPDTDTQYF. CDR3 nucleotides: TGTGCCACTTCTAGCGAACCAGACACAGATACGCAGTATTTT.